The text below deals with one T cell receptor (beta chain). The germline V and J ends were trimmed by 3 bases and 4 bases, with 9 bases remaining between them. The germline V gene encodes CDR1 LNHNV and CDR2 YYDKDF (reference sequence). This CDR3 spans 13 amino acids. Using a J-beta primer mix together with a sample-barcoded 5' primer, a second PCR was run for about 6 to 12 cycles. TCRdb passed the 5' RACE reads through MiXCR, listing each CDR3 protein once. The sample contains more than 750,000 distinct CDR3 sequences, about 27% of which appear only once. These data come from a study of blood T cells in healthy people across ages. These sequences were also reported in another study, on T cells of mothers and their children. That paper adds: Both sample barcodes and 2-4 random nucleotides came from the M1S primer of the second PCR.

V and J are TRBV15 and TRBJ1-1; D is ambiguous. The sequence was obtained from a woman in her forties in good health. Sequencing input: blood. CDR3 nucleotide sequence: TGTGCCACCAGCAGTCGGTCTTTCACTGAAGCTTTCTTT. Its protein product is CATSSRSFTEAFF.